One sample yielded the 9 T cell receptor beta chains listed below, sequenced in a study of blood T cell repertoires in COVID-19. Sequencing used immunoSEQ multiplex PCR; TCRdb keeps in-frame clones, though not all of them. The table lists 410,000 or so clones, approximately 91% of them singletons, with roughly 1.6% in the top ten. Source material: peripheral blood. The receptors originated from a woman between 35 and 50 years old with COVID-19, enrolled during active disease.

CDR3 DNA: TGCGCCAGCAGCTTAATCGGGACTAGCGGGGGGGCGGAGACCCAGTACTTC. Its translation is CASSLIGTSGGAETQYF. This rearrangement joins TRBV5-1 to TRBJ2-5; 16 bases fit TRBD2. Germline trimming cut 2 bases from V and 5 bases from J; bases unmatched to any gene: 6. The CDR3 totals 17 residues. The V gene's germline CDR1 is SGHRS and CDR2 YFSETQ.

This clone turned up a few times. V and J are TRBV18 and TRBJ1-1; 9 bases align to TRBD1. Per the germline V gene, CDR1 is KGHSH and CDR2 is LQKENI. The J segment lost 3 bases and the V segment lost 4 bases, leaving 0 bases of the junction unmatched. This CDR3 has 13 residues. CDR3 region: CASSRTGDTEAFF. CDR3 DNA: TGTGCCAGCTCACGGACAGGGGACACTGAAGCTTTCTTT.

The genes are TRBV4-3 and TRBJ2-7, with D possibly being TRBD2 (6 bases). This CDR3 has 18 amino acids. Trimming took off 0 bases at V and 3 bases at J, with 21 bases between the two ends. Germline V lookup: CDR1 LGHNA, CDR2 YSLEER. This CDR3 is CASSQDNPGGLPVYEQYF. The CDR3 DNA follows: TGCGCCAGCAGCCAAGATAACCCTGGAGGACTACCTGTCTACGAGCAGTACTTC.

The rearrangement links TRBV4-1 to TRBJ1-2; TRBD1 matches 9 bases. The V segment lost 4 bases and the J segment 8 bases; nucleotides outside the gene matches: 11. Germline-derived CDR1 and CDR2 are MGHRA and YSYEKL. There are 15 residues in the CDR3. CDR3 bases: TGCGCCAGCAGCCCTTCCGGGACAGGGCCAGAAGGCTACACCTTC. This gives the protein CASSPSGTGPEGYTF.

J is TRBJ1-2 and V is TRBV19; a possible D gene is TRBD1 (5 bases). Germline CDR1 is LNHDA and CDR2 is SQIVND (reference sequence). The CDR3 contains 14 residues. With 8 bases removed from V and 2 bases from J, the gap between germline ends came to 15 bases. For the CDR3, the DNA is TGTGCCAGTGCCCATGGGGCGGGAAACTATGGCTACACCTTC. Translating gives CASAHGAGNYGYTF. The full variable domain, rest sourced from reference TRBV19 and TRBJ1-2, is DGGITQSPKYLFRKEGQNVTLSCEQNLNHDAMYWYRQDPGQGLRLIYYSQIVNDFQKGDIAEGYSVSREKKESFPLTVTSAQKNPTAFYLCASAHGAGNYGYTFGSGTRLTVV.

This sequence joins TRBV27 and TRBJ1-1; TRBD1 might be the D (5 bases). The ends were cut back, 4 bases at V and 7 bases at J, with 7 bases in the middle. This CDR3 is 11 amino acids long. Germline V lookup: CDR1 MNHEY, CDR2 SMNVEV (reference sequence). DNA for the CDR3: TGTGCCAGCAGTTCGGGGGGTGAAGCTTTCTTT. This sequence encodes CASSSGGEAFF.

The chain couples TRBV29-1 to TRBJ2-7; 10 bases agree with TRBD1. This CDR3 has 16 residues. V trimming: 1 base; J trimming: 3 bases; junction bases outside the gene matches: 9. CDR1 is SQVTM and CDR2 is ANQGSEA in the germline V gene. In nucleotides, the CDR3 is TGCAGCGTTGAAGCTTCACTGCGGACAGGGGGCTACGAGCAGTACTTC. Translating gives CSVEASLRTGGYEQYF.

A word on this clone: Sequence at one end of the junction differs from germline and may be a read error. The J gene is TRBJ2-3, the V gene TRBV27, with D perhaps matching TRBD1 (6 bases). Looked up from germline, CDR1 is MNHEY and CDR2 is SMNVEV (reference sequence). This CDR3 spans 11 amino acids. CDR3 region: CATLFGTKKNF. CDR3 nucleotides: TGTGCCACCCTCTTTGGGACAAAGAAGAATTTT.

This clone showed up just a few times. The chain has TRBV4-3 and TRBJ1-4; D may be TRBD1 (5 bases). In germline, CDR1 is LGHNA, CDR2 YSLEER. The CDR3 sequence is 17 residues long. Deletions cut 4 bases from V and 1 base from J, with 16 bases between. CDR3 DNA sequence: TGCGCCAGCAGCCCCTCACTTGGGCAGGGAACTAATGAAAAACTGTTTTTT. This gives the protein CASSPSLGQGTNEKLFF.